This T cell receptor beta chain was obtained from a study of T cell changes during pregnancy in multiple sclerosis. Assay: immunoSEQ multiplex PCR; the TCRdb copy retains only in-frame clones and omits some. The table includes about 51,000 clones, roughly 93% detected once. The CDR3 loop spans 14 amino acids. From germline, CDR1 is SGHNT and CDR2 YENEEA. With 5 bases clipped from V and 6 bases from J, the junction kept 4 bases outside the gene matches. This specimen consisted of peripheral blood, obtained in the second trimester of pregnancy. The receptor comes from a female donor with multiple sclerosis, enrolled in a pregnancy study. V and J are TRBV11-3 and TRBJ2-2, with 9 bases fitting TRBD2. DNA of the CDR3: TGTGCCAGCAGCGTCTTAGCGGGAGCCGGGGAGCTGTTTTTT. The encoded protein is CASSVLAGAGELFF.